These T cell receptor beta chains were read from a single sample in a study of radiation and T cells in renal cell carcinoma. Only in-frame clones appear in the TCRdb table, and some are missing; sequencing was by immunoSEQ multiplex PCR. The sample contains about 140,000 clones, 86% of which appear only once. The material was blood, obtained from a patient whose treatment included radiotherapy and nephrectomy. Source of these receptors: a woman between 45 and 60 years old with renal cell carcinoma. CDR3s include the opening cysteine and the closing phenylalanine or tryptophan. A D gene is named only where the DNA matches it firmly. Rows may omit the clone size; those that give it use once, few, many or a size class.

clone_size	j_call	d_call	v_call	cdr3_nt	cdr3_aa
few	TRBJ2-7	-	TRBV7-9	TGTGCCAGCAGCTTAGATGACTACGAGCAGTACTTC	CASSLDDYEQYF
-	TRBJ2-2	-	TRBV30	TGTGCCTGGAGTTCACAGGGGAGGGGCGGGGAGCTGTTTTTT	CAWSSQGRGGELFF
-	TRBJ2-7	TRBD2	TRBV4-3	TGCGCCAGCAGCCAAGAACCTAGCGGGAGCGAGCAGTACTTC	CASSQEPSGSEQYF
-	TRBJ2-7	-	TRBV6-6	TGTGCCAGCAGTTACTCCGGGCAGGCCAGCTACGAGCAGTACTTC	CASSYSGQASYEQYF
-	TRBJ1-1	TRBD1	TRBV6-1	TGTGCCAGCACTCCCGTGACAGGGGTGAACACTGAAGCTTTCTTT	CASTPVTGVNTEAFF
-	TRBJ1-6	-	TRBV28	TGTGCCAGCAGTTCCCCGGGTGAGTCCCTCCACTTT	CASSSPGESLHF
-	TRBJ1-5	-	TRBV19	TGTGCCAGTAGTACGACAGGTTATCAGCCCCAGCATTTT	CASSTTGYQPQHF
once	TRBJ1-1	-	TRBV5-1	TGCGCCAGCAGCTCGTTGGACTCGAACACTGAAGCTTTCTTT	CASSSLDSNTEAFF
-	TRBJ1-3	-	TRBV6-5	TGTGCCACCAGGACGGCCGGACCTGGAAACACCATATATTTT	CATRTAGPGNTIYF
-	TRBJ2-7	TRBD2	TRBV4-3	TGCGCCAGCAGCCAAGATAGGGCTAGCGGGAGGAACGAGCAGTACTTC	CASSQDRASGRNEQYF
-	TRBJ2-7	-	TRBV19	TGTGCCAGTAGTATGGGCGGGACACGGGAAGGAGAGCAGTACTTC	CASSMGGTREGEQYF
-	TRBJ1-1	-	TRBV11-2	TGTGCCAGCAGAAAACAAGCTGAAGCTTTCTTT	CASRKQAEAFF
-	TRBJ2-7	-	TRBV5-1	TGCGCCAGCAGCCTCCTCCTCTCCTACGAGCAGTACTTC	CASSLLLSYEQYF
-	TRBJ1-3	-	TRBV6-1	TGTGCCAGCTGGATACAGCCCGGAAACACCATATATTTT	CASWIQPGNTIYF
-	TRBJ2-7	-	TRBV11-2	TGTGCCAGCAGTCTAGAAGGGTACGAGCAGTACTTC	CASSLEGYEQYF
-	TRBJ2-3	-	TRBV9	TGTGCCAGCAGCGTCCGATCGATGGCCCACACAGATACGCAGTATTTT	CASSVRSMAHTDTQYF
-	TRBJ1-1	-	TRBV5-8	TGTGCCAGCAGCTTGGTGATGACGAAAGGGACTGAAGCTTTCTTT	CASSLVMTKGTEAFF
-	TRBJ1-1	-	TRBV11-3	TGTGCCAGCAGCTCCGCCCGGACAGCGTACACTGAAGCTTTCTTT	CASSSARTAYTEAFF
-	TRBJ1-3	-	TRBV7-9	TGTGCCAGCAGCTTAGAAGTAATGCGGAGCTCTGGAAACACCATATATTTT	CASSLEVMRSSGNTIYF
-	TRBJ1-2	-	TRBV11-2	TGTGCCAGCAGCTTAGATGGGGCAGGGAGAGGCTATGGCTACACCTTC	CASSLDGAGRGYGYTF
-	TRBJ1-5	TRBD1	TRBV4-1	TGCGCCAGCAGCCAAGGTGAGGGGGCGTGGCAGCCCCAGCATTTT	CASSQGEGAWQPQHF
-	TRBJ1-3	-	TRBV9	TGTGCCAGCAGCGTAGCTACACCGGAAAACACCATATATTTT	CASSVATPENTIYF
once	TRBJ1-2	-	TRBV4-3	TGCGCCAGCAGCCAAGACAGAGGCGGTGGCTACACCTTC	CASSQDRGGGYTF
-	TRBJ2-3	TRBD1	TRBV11-2	TGTGCCAGCAACAGGGGGCTTTCCACAGATACGCAGTATTTT	CASNRGLSTDTQYF
-	TRBJ2-3	-	TRBV7-2	TGTGCCAGCAGCTTAGCGGGGAACACAGATACGCAGTATTTT	CASSLAGNTDTQYF
-	TRBJ1-6	-	TRBV28	TGTGCCAGCAGTTTACCCCGGGACGGGAGCTCCTATAATTCACCCCTCCACTTT	CASSLPRDGSSYNSPLHF
few	TRBJ1-2	-	TRBV28	TGTGCCAGCAGTTCAAGACAACCACCTGGGGGCTACACCTTC	CASSSRQPPGGYTF
-	TRBJ2-5	-	TRBV2	TGTGCCAGCAGTGAGCGGCCGTCCGTAGCCCAGTACTTC	CASSERPSVAQYF
-	TRBJ2-7	-	TRBV14	TGTGCCAGCAGCTTGGGTCCGACCTACGAGCAGTACTTC	CASSLGPTYEQYF
once	TRBJ2-7	-	TRBV19	TGTGCCAGTAGTATACGAGGGGCCCTCTCTGAGGAGCAGTACTTC	CASSIRGALSEEQYF
-	TRBJ2-7	-	TRBV18	TGTGCCAGCTCACCGGAGGGGGTTCACCACGAGCAGTACTTC	CASSPEGVHHEQYF
-	TRBJ2-3	-	TRBV7-8	TGTGCCAGCAGCTTAGGGCGAGATACGCAGTATTTT	CASSLGRDTQYF
-	TRBJ1-1	-	TRBV29-1	TGCAGCGTCCAAGACGGCGGAGGTACTGAAGCTTTCTTT	CSVQDGGGTEAFF
-	TRBJ2-3	-	TRBV5-8	TGTGCCAGCAGCCGTCTTCTCACAGGGGAGGGAGATACGCAGTATTTT	CASSRLLTGEGDTQYF
-	TRBJ1-1	TRBD1	TRBV19	TGTGCCAGTAGTCCGGACAGGGAGGACACTGAAGCTTTCTTT	CASSPDREDTEAFF
-	TRBJ2-7	-	TRBV9	TGTGCCAGCAGCGTAGTGCCTAGCTCCTACGAGCAGTACTTC	CASSVVPSSYEQYF
-	TRBJ1-3	TRBD1	TRBV19	TGTGCCAGTACGGGGACAGCGAATAGTGTCTCTGGAAACACCATATATTTT	CASTGTANSVSGNTIYF
few	TRBJ1-6	TRBD1	TRBV10-2	TGCGCCAGCAGCAATACTCCGACAGGGAAGTCACCCCTCCACTTT	CASSNTPTGKSPLHF
-	TRBJ2-7	-	TRBV18	TGTGCCAGCTCACCCCGCAGGGGACCCTACGAGCAGTACTTC	CASSPRRGPYEQYF
-	TRBJ2-5	TRBD1	TRBV5-6	TGTGCCAGCAGCAGAGACAGGGCATTTGGAGAGACCCAGTACTTC	CASSRDRAFGETQYF
-	TRBJ2-2	TRBD2	TRBV7-2	TGTGCCAGCAGCCGCGAGGAGCCTAGCGGAGGATGGACCGGGGAGCTGTTTTTT	CASSREEPSGGWTGELFF
-	TRBJ1-4	-	TRBV25-1	TGTGCCAGCAGTGACGAAAAACTGTTTTTT	CASSDEKLFF
-	TRBJ1-2	-	TRBV7-2	TGTGCCAGCAGCTTAGTTACTCGCGGCTACACCTTC	CASSLVTRGYTF
-	TRBJ1-5	-	TRBV15	TGTGCCACCAGCAGAGGGGGAACTCAGGGCAATCAGCCCCAGCATTTT	CATSRGGTQGNQPQHF